This T cell receptor (beta chain) was retrieved from a study of blood T cell repertoires in COVID-19. Study overall: There were acute and convalescent COVID-19 samples, and they came from the United States, Italy and Spain.

Assay: immunoSEQ multiplex PCR; the TCRdb copy retains only in-frame clones and omits some. The table includes hundreds of thousands of clones, around 89% detected once. Symptom resolution, clearance, or two negative PCRs marked the recovered donors of Cohort 3. CDR1 and CDR2 from the germline V gene are SGHTA and FQGNSA. This CDR3 spans 13 amino acids. V lost 5 bases to trimming and J lost 4 bases, with 9 bases between them. Source material: PBMCs or T cells enriched from blood (not recorded which). The chain is built from TRBV7-2 and TRBJ1-3; D unclear. The receptor was isolated from a man under 40 who had recovered from COVID-19. CDR3 residues: CASSIVLGNTIYF. In DNA form, the CDR3 reads TGTGCCAGCAGCATCGTCTTGGGAAACACCATATATTTT.